This is a list of T cell receptor beta chains from one sample in a study of CD8+ T cells in alopecia areata. Libraries were prepared by immunoSEQ multiplex PCR; TCRdb keeps only in-frame clonotypes and omits some of them. The sample gives about 190,000 clones, roughly 62% of which show up once; around an eighth is in the top ten. Sample: CD8+ T cells sorted from blood, taken at week 24, from a patient treated with tofacitinib. These receptors all stem from a human donor with alopecia areata. CDR3s include the opening cysteine and the closing phenylalanine or tryptophan. A D gene is named only where the DNA matches it firmly. Expanded clones are given a class, and other clones once, few, many or no size at all.

TGTGCCAGCAGCGTGGAGGTCAGGTTGAACTATAATTCACCCCTCCACTTT CASSVEVRLNYNSPLHF NA TRBJ1-6 TRBV5-6 NA
TGCAGCGTTCTCACGGGGAATCCCTACGAGCAGTACTTC CSVLTGNPYEQYF NA TRBJ2-7 TRBV29-1 NA
TGTGCCAGCAGTGGATTACGGGCCCCCCAAGAGACCCAGTACTTC CASSGLRAPQETQYF NA TRBJ2-5 TRBV2 few
TGTGCCAGCCAATTGGGACAGGGGCCCACCGGGGAGCTGTTTTTT CASQLGQGPTGELFF TRBD1 TRBJ2-2 TRBV9 NA
TGTGCCAGCAGCCACAGGGCCCCCCGAAACACTGAAGCTTTCTTT CASSHRAPRNTEAFF NA TRBJ1-1 TRBV14 few
TGTGCCAGCAGCCAGGGCGGAGATGAAAAACTGTTTTTT CASSQGGDEKLFF NA TRBJ1-4 TRBV14 few
TGTGCCAGCAGCTTGGGACAGAGCACCTATGGCTACACCTTC CASSLGQSTYGYTF NA TRBJ1-2 TRBV5-6 few
TGTGCCAGCAGCAAGGAGGGACAGCTAAATTCACCCCTCCACTTT CASSKEGQLNSPLHF NA TRBJ1-6 TRBV21-1 few
TGTGCCAGCAGCTCCTCACACGAGCAGTACTTC CASSSSHEQYF NA TRBJ2-7 TRBV13 few
TGTGCCAGTAGTATATGGTTGAGGGCGGGAATTGCTGAAGCTTTCTTT CASSIWLRAGIAEAFF NA TRBJ1-1 TRBV19 NA
TGTGCCAGTAGCGAGGGGGACTCGAACACCGGGGAGCTGTTTTTT CASSEGDSNTGELFF NA TRBJ2-2 TRBV19 once
TGTGCCAGCAGCCGGAGGGGTGTGAACACTGAAGCTTTCTTT CASSRRGVNTEAFF NA TRBJ1-1 TRBV14 NA
TGTGCCACGGGTTTTCCAGGGATCCAAGAGACCCAGTACTTC CATGFPGIQETQYF NA TRBJ2-5 TRBV15 NA
TGTGCCTGGAGTAAACACGACTACGAGCAGTACTTC CAWSKHDYEQYF NA TRBJ2-7 TRBV30 NA
TGCGCCAGCAGCCAAGAAGCGGGGCTCGGCAATCAGCCCCAGCATTTT CASSQEAGLGNQPQHF NA TRBJ1-5 TRBV4-1 once
TGTGCCAGCAGTGAAGAGTGGATATTCGGCACAGATACGCAGTATTTT CASSEEWIFGTDTQYF NA TRBJ2-3 TRBV2 NA
TGCAGCGTACGGGACAGCTCCTACGAGCAGTACTTC CSVRDSSYEQYF TRBD1 TRBJ2-7 TRBV29-1 NA
TGTGCCAGCAGCTTAGGCGGACGGCTGAACACTGAAGCTTTCTTT CASSLGGRLNTEAFF NA TRBJ1-1 TRBV11-2 NA
TGTGCCTGGTGGGGGAACACTGAAGCTTTCTTT CAWWGNTEAFF NA TRBJ1-1 TRBV30 NA
TGTGCTAGTGGTTCATGGGACATTGCACCTATAACCTCCAATCAGCCCCAGCATTTT CASGSWDIAPITSNQPQHF NA TRBJ1-5 TRBV12-5 NA
TGTGCCAGCAGCCCGGACGGGGGACCCACAGATACGCAGTATTTT CASSPDGGPTDTQYF NA TRBJ2-3 TRBV5-4 NA
TGTGCCAGCAGCTGGTACGGGGGCGGCACCGGGGAGCTGTTTTTT CASSWYGGGTGELFF NA TRBJ2-2 TRBV7-2 NA
TGCGCCAGCCAAATAGGGGTTGGAGATACGCAGTATTTT CASQIGVGDTQYF NA TRBJ2-3 TRBV5-1 few
TGTGCCAGCAGCTTGTCCGTCAACCCCTACGAGCAGTACTTC CASSLSVNPYEQYF NA TRBJ2-7 TRBV5-4 NA
TGTGCCAGCAGGGGTCGGAACTCCTACGAGCAGTACTTC CASRGRNSYEQYF NA TRBJ2-7 TRBV7-9 NA
TGCGCCAGCAGCCAAGGACAGGGGTATGGCTACACCTTC CASSQGQGYGYTF TRBD1 TRBJ1-2 TRBV4-1 NA
TGTGCCAGCAGGACCACTAGCGCTAATGAGCAGTTCTTC CASRTTSANEQFF TRBD2 TRBJ2-1 TRBV2 once
TGTGCCAGCAGTGCGGGCAGGGGGGGCACTTACGAGCAGTACTTC CASSAGRGGTYEQYF NA TRBJ2-7 TRBV6-5 NA
TGTGCCAGCAGCCATAGGGTTCGGGCCCCCATTCAGTACTTC CASSHRVRAPIQYF NA TRBJ2-4 TRBV12-1 NA
TGTGCCAGCAGTTTATCGTACAGCCGCTCTGGAAACACCATATATTTT CASSLSYSRSGNTIYF NA TRBJ1-3 TRBV27 NA
TGTGCCAGCAGCACCGGGACAGTCAATTCACCCCTCCACTTT CASSTGTVNSPLHF TRBD1 TRBJ1-6 TRBV2 NA
TGTGCCATCGGGGCCGAGCAGTACTTC CAIGAEQYF NA TRBJ2-7 TRBV10-3 NA
TGCAGCGTTGGAGACAGGGACTGGTCCTACGAGCAGTACTTC CSVGDRDWSYEQYF NA TRBJ2-7 TRBV29-1 few
TGTGCCAGTAAAATGGGGAATCAGCCCCAGCATTTT CASKMGNQPQHF NA TRBJ1-5 TRBV19 NA
TGTGCCAGCAGCCGCAAACGGAGCACAGATACGCAGTATTTT CASSRKRSTDTQYF NA TRBJ2-3 TRBV5-6 NA
TGTGCCAGCAGTCCCTTTTACGGCGCTAACTATGGCTACACCTTC CASSPFYGANYGYTF NA TRBJ1-2 TRBV27 NA
TGTGCCTGCACACTCTCCCCCTACGAGCAGTACTTC CACTLSPYEQYF NA TRBJ2-7 TRBV30 few
TGTGCCAGCAGCCCCAGACGGCACCAAGAGACCCAGTACTTC CASSPRRHQETQYF NA TRBJ2-5 TRBV5-4 few
TGTGCCACCAGCAGAGAGGGGACAGGGGACCTCACAGATACGCAGTATTTT CATSREGTGDLTDTQYF TRBD1 TRBJ2-3 TRBV15 NA
TGTGCCAGCAGCTTGGTCATCCAAGAGACCCAGTACTTC CASSLVIQETQYF NA TRBJ2-5 TRBV7-9 NA
TGTGCCTGGAGTGGGGAACACCGCGGTCAGCCCCAGCATTTT CAWSGEHRGQPQHF NA TRBJ1-5 TRBV30 NA
TGTGCCAGCAGTTTATGGGGAGATGAGCAGTTCTTC CASSLWGDEQFF NA TRBJ2-1 TRBV27 NA
TGTGCCAGCAGACAGACAGGGATGTACTATGGCTACACCTTC CASRQTGMYYGYTF TRBD1 TRBJ1-2 TRBV14 NA
TGTGCCAGCGGGACCGGGGGACGACGGGGAGAGACCCAGTACTTC CASGTGGRRGETQYF NA TRBJ2-5 TRBV7-9 NA
TGCGCCAGCAGCCAAGATCTAGGACAGTACTACGAGCAGTACTTC CASSQDLGQYYEQYF NA TRBJ2-7 TRBV4-1 NA
TGTGCTAGTGGTTTGTTAGCGTATGAGCAGTTCTTC CASGLLAYEQFF NA TRBJ2-1 TRBV12-5 few
TGTGCCAGCAGTGAATCCCCAGGGCGCGGGCAGCCCCAGCATTTT CASSESPGRGQPQHF NA TRBJ1-5 TRBV6-1 NA
TGCGCCAGCTATTACCAGGGAGGGACTGAAGCTTTCTTT CASYYQGGTEAFF NA TRBJ1-1 TRBV5-1 NA
TGTGCCAGTTACGGGGATTACAATGAGCAGTTCTTC CASYGDYNEQFF NA TRBJ2-1 TRBV27 few
TGTGCCAGCAGTTCCTCCAGGCCCCGGAACACTGAAGCTTTCTTT CASSSSRPRNTEAFF NA TRBJ1-1 TRBV27 NA
TGTGCCAGCAGCTACATGATCAGTAACAGGGGCCGGAACACCGGGGAGCTGTTTTTT CASSYMISNRGRNTGELFF TRBD1 TRBJ2-2 TRBV7-9 many
TGCAGCGTTGAGGGGACAGGGGCATCCTCCTACGAGCAGTACTTC CSVEGTGASSYEQYF TRBD1 TRBJ2-7 TRBV29-1 NA
TGTGCCAGCAGCTACCGGGCCAGGGCGTCCGACGAGCAGTACTTC CASSYRARASDEQYF NA TRBJ2-7 TRBV7-9 NA
TGTGCCAGCAGCCCCCGAACCCGAATACGGGGGGAGGATGGCTACACCTTC CASSPRTRIRGEDGYTF NA TRBJ1-2 TRBV13 many
TGCGCCAGCAGCTCTAGCGGGGCGGGGAATGAGCAGTTCTTC CASSSSGAGNEQFF TRBD2 TRBJ2-1 TRBV5-1 NA
TGCGCCAGCAGCTTGACAGGGGGCTTCGACTATGGCTACACCTTC CASSLTGGFDYGYTF TRBD1 TRBJ1-2 TRBV5-1 NA
TGCAGCGTTGTGACGGAGACTGTTCAGTACTTC CSVVTETVQYF NA TRBJ2-4 TRBV29-1 NA
TGTGCCAGCAGCCCGAAGACAGGGACCTATGGCTACACCTTC CASSPKTGTYGYTF TRBD1 TRBJ1-2 TRBV7-9 few
TGCGCCAGCAGCTTGGGGGGACAGAGCCAAGAGACCCAGTACTTC CASSLGGQSQETQYF TRBD1 TRBJ2-5 TRBV5-1 NA